Listed below are T cell receptor beta chains from one sample, sequenced in a study of shared clonotypes between healthy human individuals. Only in-frame clones appear in the TCRdb table, and some are missing; sequencing was by immunoSEQ multiplex PCR. The repertoire holds approximately 2.3 million clones, with 80% to 95% as singletons. Sequencing was done on a sample of naive CD4+ T cells from PBMCs. The source is a man aged 18 to 30 in good health. Some clones in this sample may be carry-over from other donors' samples. CDR3s include the opening cysteine and the closing phenylalanine or tryptophan. Each record gives: CDR3 length, V gene, D gene, J gene, clone size, CDR3 DNA, CDR3 protein. A D gene is named only where the DNA matches it firmly. A row's size may be missing; if present it is once, few, many or a size class.

>16|TRBV28|NA|TRBJ2-7|NA
TGTGCCAGCAGTTTAGATAGATCGCCACGAGACTACGAGCAGTACTTC
CASSLDRSPRDYEQYF
>18|TRBV7-2|NA|TRBJ2-7|NA
TGTGCCAGCAGCCTAGAGGCGGGCCCCACCCTAGGTTCCTACGAGCAGTACTTC
CASSLEAGPTLGSYEQYF
>15|TRBV13|TRBD1|TRBJ2-3|NA
TGTGCCAGCAGCTTGGCTCGACAGGGGAAAGATACGCAGTATTTT
CASSLARQGKDTQYF
>17|TRBV9|NA|TRBJ2-2|NA
TGTGCCAGCAGCGTAAGATCATTCGCGACGAACACCGGGGAGCTGTTTTTT
CASSVRSFATNTGELFF
>15|TRBV28|NA|TRBJ2-3|NA
TGTGCCAGCAGTTTGGAGGGCGGGGGCACAGATACGCAGTATTTT
CASSLEGGGTDTQYF
>16|TRBV5-4|TRBD2|TRBJ2-2|NA
TGTGCCAGCAGACATATAGCGGGAGGGATCACCGGGGAGCTGTTTTTT
CASRHIAGGITGELFF
>15|TRBV19|NA|TRBJ1-4|NA
TGTGCCAGTAGTACCCAGGGAAGTTGGGTTGAAAAACTGTTTTTT
CASSTQGSWVEKLFF
>15|TRBV19|NA|TRBJ2-7|once
TGTGCCAGTAGCCCTCCGGGCAGGGGGGTCTACGAGCAGTACTTC
CASSPPGRGVYEQYF
>11|TRBV30|NA|TRBJ1-2|NA
TGTGCCGATCATACTAACTATGGCTACACCTTC
CADHTNYGYTF
>15|TRBV28|TRBD1|TRBJ1-1|NA
TGTGCCAGCAGTCGACGACAGGGGGTAAGAACTGAAGCTTTCTTT
CASSRRQGVRTEAFF
>16|TRBV15|TRBD1|TRBJ1-1|NA
TGTGCCACCAGCATGCAGGGACAGAGCTTGCCCACTGAAGCTTTCTTT
CATSMQGQSLPTEAFF
>15|TRBV27|TRBD2|TRBJ2-1|NA
TGTGCCAGCAGTTTTATAGCGGGATTCTACAATGAGCAGTTCTTC
CASSFIAGFYNEQFF
>16|TRBV5-4|TRBD2|TRBJ2-3|NA
TGTGCCAGCAGCTTATTAGCGGGAGGGCCCACAGATACGCAGTATTTT
CASSLLAGGPTDTQYF
>12|TRBV19|NA|TRBJ2-7|NA
TGTGCCAGTAGCTCATGGGGTAACGAGCAGTACTTC
CASSSWGNEQYF
>13|TRBV6-1|NA|TRBJ2-7|NA
TGTGCCAGCAGTGAAAGGGCCCCCTACGAGCAGTACTTC
CASSERAPYEQYF
>20|TRBV14|NA|TRBJ2-5|NA
TGTGCCAGCAGCCAGGGGGATCGATCCCCCCTTTTCCCCCTGCGGGAGACCCAGTACTTC
CASSQGDRSPLFPLRETQYF
>12|TRBV28|NA|TRBJ1-2|NA
TGTGCCAGCGCGGACCCTTTGCTCGGCTACACCTTC
CASADPLLGYTF
>15|TRBV6-5|NA|TRBJ2-7|once
TGTGCCAGCAGTTACGATTCTCTAGTGGGCTACGAGCAGTACTTC
CASSYDSLVGYEQYF
>16|TRBV28|NA|TRBJ2-7|NA
TGTGCCAGCAGTGTCTACCGGGAAGGGGGGACCTACGAGCAGTACTTC
CASSVYREGGTYEQYF
>11|TRBV28|NA|TRBJ1-2|NA
TGTGCCAGTTCCCGGGCCCAAGGCTACACCTTC
CASSRAQGYTF
>16|TRBV5-1|TRBD1|TRBJ1-1|once
TGCGCCAGCAGCTTGTTCAGACCAGGACAGGGCACTGAAGCTTTCTTT
CASSLFRPGQGTEAFF
>14|TRBV19|NA|TRBJ1-4|NA
TGTGCCAGTAGTATCTCACGGGACGGAGAAAAACTGTTTTTT
CASSISRDGEKLFF
>15|TRBV21-1|NA|TRBJ2-3|NA
TGTGCCAGCATCAAAGTGGCAGGGAGGGCAGATACGCAGTATTTT
CASIKVAGRADTQYF
>16|TRBV28|NA|TRBJ1-2|NA
TGTGCCAGCAGTGCCCTGAGGGGTGACAAAAACTATGGCTACACCTTC
CASSALRGDKNYGYTF
>15|TRBV18|NA|TRBJ1-5|NA
TGTGCCAGCTCACAGAATCAGGGTAGCAATCAGCCCCAGCATTTT
CASSQNQGSNQPQHF
>15|TRBV7-9|TRBD1|TRBJ2-7|NA
TGTGCCAGCAGCGCCCGACAGGGGATGCCCTACGAGCAGTACTTC
CASSARQGMPYEQYF
>16|TRBV6-5|TRBD1|TRBJ2-1|NA
TGTGCCAGCAGTTCGGAGCCTCAGGGGGTTCGGAATGAGCAGTTCTTC
CASSSEPQGVRNEQFF
>13|TRBV7-8|NA|TRBJ2-3|NA
TGTGCCAGCGGGAGGGGGGGGCGAAATACGCAGTATTTT
CASGRGGRNTQYF
>16|TRBV2|TRBD2|TRBJ2-7|NA
TGTGCCAGCAGTGACCCCCGGGCGGGAGCTTCCTACGAGCAGTACTTC
CASSDPRAGASYEQYF
>14|TRBV10-3|NA|TRBJ2-1|NA
TGTGCCATCAGGTTGGGGCCCGCCAACAATGAGCAGTTCTTC
CAIRLGPANNEQFF
>15|TRBV7-2|NA|TRBJ1-4|few
TGTGCCAGCAGCTTGTCAGCGGGACTGGAGGAAAAACTGTTTTTT
CASSLSAGLEEKLFF
>16|TRBV2|TRBD1|TRBJ2-2|NA
TGTGCCAGCAGTGACCGGACAGGGAACGCTCCCGGGGAGCTGTTTTTT
CASSDRTGNAPGELFF
>13|TRBV30|NA|TRBJ1-4|NA
TGTGCCTGGAGTGTAGGGGTCGGGGAAAAACTGTTTTTT
CAWSVGVGEKLFF
>15|TRBV6-5|TRBD2|TRBJ2-3|NA
TGTGCCAGCAGTAGGACTAGCGGAATCACAGATACGCAGTATTTT
CASSRTSGITDTQYF
>16|TRBV4-2|TRBD1|TRBJ2-1|NA
TGTGCCAGCAGCCAAGCGGGTACAGGGGGAAGCAATGAGCAGTTCTTC
CASSQAGTGGSNEQFF
>15|TRBV10-3|TRBD1|TRBJ1-5|NA
TGTGCCATCAGTGAGGTGGCAGGGGGTAATCAGCCCCAGCATTTT
CAISEVAGGNQPQHF
>14|TRBV19|NA|TRBJ2-7|NA
TGTGCCAGTAGCGAACAGGGAACGTTCTACGAGCAGTACTTC
CASSEQGTFYEQYF
>14|TRBV2|NA|TRBJ2-3|NA
TGTGCCAGCAGCGTCACGACTAGCACAGATACGCAGTATTTT
CASSVTTSTDTQYF
>12|TRBV7-3|NA|TRBJ1-5|NA
TGTGCCAGCAGCAGGGGGGACGGGCCCCAGCATTTT
CASSRGDGPQHF
>14|TRBV6-6|NA|TRBJ1-5|NA
TGTGCCAGCAGTTACTCTGATCGGGGCCTGCCCCAGCATTTT
CASSYSDRGLPQHF
>17|TRBV6-8|NA|TRBJ1-5|NA
TGTGCCAGCAGCCGGGTATGGGGGGGCAAACGCAATCAGCCCCAGCATTTT
CASSRVWGGKRNQPQHF
>15|TRBV4-1|NA|TRBJ1-1|NA
TGCGCCAGCAGCCAAGCCCAACCCGTCAACACTGAAGCTTTCTTT
CASSQAQPVNTEAFF
>14|TRBV18|TRBD2|TRBJ2-1|NA
TGTGCCAGCTCACCACCGGGACTAGGCAATGAGCAGTTCTTC
CASSPPGLGNEQFF
>13|TRBV27|NA|TRBJ2-7|NA
TGTGCCAGCAGTTTTCGAGGGATCGGCGAGCAGTACTTC
CASSFRGIGEQYF
>15|TRBV10-3|TRBD2|TRBJ2-7|NA
TGTGCCATCAGTGATCTCGGGACTAGCGGGGCAGCGCAGTACTTC
CAISDLGTSGAAQYF
>14|TRBV5-1|NA|TRBJ2-7|NA
TGCGCCAGCAGCAGGGGGGCGGGAACCTACGAGCAGTACTTC
CASSRGAGTYEQYF
>17|TRBV21-1|NA|TRBJ2-7|NA
TGTGCCAGCAGCAAAGGTTCCAGGACAGGGACATTCTACGAGCAGTACTTC
CASSKGSRTGTFYEQYF